These 26 T cell receptor beta chains were sequenced from one sample in a study of human T cells and chemical hapten exposure. TCRdb re-analysed the RACE reads in MiXCR, keeping a single row per CDR3 protein. The repertoire holds roughly 49,000 distinct CDR3 sequences, with around 4.5% as singletons. The time point was: healthy volunteer bleed at 2 weeks. Unfractionated whole blood served as the source for total RNA extraction. Sequencing was performed on whole blood. The receptors were gathered from a female donor in good health. Some clones in this sample may be carry-over from other donors' samples.

This clonotype was found a few times. The chain is built from TRBV18 and TRBJ2-7, with 9 bases matching TRBD1. Per germline, CDR1 KGHSH and CDR2 LQKENI. With V trimmed by 3 bases and J by 4 bases, 7 bases remained unmatched. This CDR3 is 15 amino acids long. As DNA, the CDR3 is TGTGCCAGCTCACCTCAGGACAGGGGAAGATACGAGCAGTACTTC. Encoded protein: CASSPQDRGRYEQYF. The complete variable domain, with remaining parts taken from reference TRBV18 and TRBJ2-7, reads NAGVMQNPRHLVRRRGQEARLRCSPMKGHSHVYWYRQLPEEGLKFMVYLQKENIIDESGMPKERFSAEFPKEGPSILRIQQVVRGDSAAYFCASSPQDRGRYEQYFGPGTRLTVT.

This clonotype was detected ten times or more. The chain is built from TRBV6-2 or TRBV6-3 and TRBJ2-3; tentative D call: TRBD2 (5 bases). The CDR3 runs 15 residues. Trimming removed 7 bases at V and 8 bases at J, with 22 bases between. Germline lookup yields CDR1 MNHEY and CDR2 SVGEGT. CDR3 nucleotides: TGTGCCAGCACCGAGTCGTTAACGGGTGGAGGTACGCAGTATTTT. Translated, it gives CASTESLTGGGTQYF.

This clonotype has a count of ten or more. This chain connects TRBV20-1 to TRBJ1-2; 8 nucleotides agree with TRBD1. This CDR3 is built from 14 residues. CDR1 and CDR2 from the germline V gene are DFQATT and SNEGSKA (reference sequence). Trimming cost V 3 bases and J 8 bases; bases outside gene matches: 11. CDR3 residues: CSASLSGTGGGYTF. In DNA, the CDR3 is TGCAGTGCTAGCTTATCCGGGACAGGTGGCGGCTACACCTTC.

CDR3 protein: CASSLETGGTYEQYF. The DNA of the CDR3 is TGCGCCAGCAGCTTAGAGACAGGGGGTACCTACGAGCAGTACTTC. The chain joins TRBV5-1 to TRBJ2-7; 9 bases fit TRBD1. J was trimmed by 2 bases and V by 2 bases; bases with no gene match: 5. Germline V gives CDR1 SGHRS, CDR2 YFSETQ. This CDR3 region has 15 residues.

A few counts support this clonotype. The V gene is TRBV18, the J gene TRBJ2-4, with D tentatively TRBD1 (5 bases). CDR1 is KGHSH, CDR2 LQKENI, per germline. V lost 0 bases to trimming and J lost 0 bases, with 12 bases between them. CDR3 length equals 17 residues. CDR3 DNA: TGTGCCAGCTCACCACCGAAGATACAGGTAGCCAAAAACATTCAGTACTTC. Its translation is CASSPPKIQVAKNIQYF.

This clonotype was seen ten or more times. The chain couples TRBV20-1 to TRBJ1-1, with D unclear. This CDR3 region has 12 residues. The V gene lost 6 bases and the J gene lost 2 bases, with 10 bases spanning the gap. The V gene's germline CDR1 is DFQATT and CDR2 SNEGSKA (reference sequence). CDR3 region: CSARGPNTEAFF. The CDR3 DNA sequence: TGCAGTGCCCGAGGCCCCAACACTGAAGCTTTCTTT.

This clonotype occurred many times. The chain has TRBV7-2 and TRBJ2-3; 7 nucleotides align to TRBD2. This CDR3 has 17 amino acids. The J segment lost 1 base and the V segment lost 4 bases, leaving 11 bases of the junction unmatched. CDR1 and CDR2 from the germline V gene are SGHTA and FQGNSA. CDR3 amino acids: CASSSPVGGRRTDTQYF. The CDR3 DNA follows: TGTGCCAGCAGCTCACCCGTCGGGGGGAGGCGCACAGATACGCAGTATTTT.

This clonotype was counted many times. V usage is TRBV9 and J usage is TRBJ2-4; a possible D gene is TRBD2 (5 bases). V dropped 0 bases and J dropped 5 bases, with 9 bases sitting between them. CDR3 length: 14 residues. The germline V gene has CDR1 SGDLS and CDR2 YYNGEE. The CDR3 coding sequence is TGTGCCAGCAGCGTAGGAGGGTCTGAAAACATTCAGTACTTC. Its protein product is CASSVGGSENIQYF.

This chain connects TRBV7-2 to TRBJ1-1; no firm D call. CDR3 length: 16 amino acids. V gave up 1 base and J gave up 1 base, with 13 bases separating them. Germline lookup yields CDR1 SGHTA and CDR2 FQGNSA. The CDR3 protein is CASSLVTLGENTEAFF. The CDR3 bases are TGTGCCAGCAGCTTAGTTACTCTTGGGGAGAACACTGAAGCTTTCTTT.

The chain employs TRBV14 and TRBJ1-1; D unresolved. Looked up from germline, CDR1 is SGHDN and CDR2 is FVKESK. V gave up 1 base and J gave up 8 bases, with 11 bases separating them. The CDR3 has 13 residues. For the CDR3, the DNA is TGTGCCAGCAGCCAAGCTCGGCGGGGAGAAGCTTTCTTT. Translation gives CASSQARRGEAFF.

Many counts were recorded for this clonotype. The chain carries TRBV7-2 and TRBJ2-5, with a possible D match to TRBD2 (7 bases). Between the trimmed V and J ends, which lost 7 bases and 5 bases, there was a span of 20 bases. Germline lookup yields CDR1 SGHTA and CDR2 FQGNSA. This CDR3 has 15 amino acids. CDR3 protein: CASTPLGGGPETQYF. CDR3 sequence (DNA): TGTGCCAGCACCCCCCTGGGGGGGGGGCCGGAGACCCAGTACTTC.

This chain links TRBV20-1 with TRBJ1-1, with 12 bases matching TRBD1. The CDR3 loop spans 18 amino acids. V trimming: 2 bases; J trimming: 4 bases; junction bases outside the gene matches: 14. Germline loops: CDR1 DFQATT, CDR2 SNEGSKA (reference sequence). The CDR3 is CSARPAGGTGGEGTEAFF. For the CDR3, the DNA is TGCAGTGCTAGACCCGCGGGCGGGACAGGGGGCGAGGGCACTGAAGCTTTCTTT.

This clonotype has ten or more counts. The rearrangement links TRBV27 to TRBJ2-7; TRBD1 aligns across 9 bases. The V gene's germline CDR1 is MNHEY and CDR2 SMNVEV (reference sequence). Germline trimming cut 7 bases from V and 3 bases from J; bases unmatched to any gene: 10. The CDR3 is 15 amino acids. The CDR3 DNA is TGTGCCAGCACGAATGTAGGGACAGGGAACTACGAGCAGTACTTC. Translation gives CASTNVGTGNYEQYF.

This clonotype was counted at least ten times. Here the CDR3 reads CASSLEDSTDTQYF. CDR3 in DNA: TGCGCCAGCAGCTTGGAGGACAGCACAGATACGCAGTATTTT. The V gene is TRBV5-1, the J gene TRBJ2-3; D not certain. The length of the CDR3 is 14 residues. The V end lost 0 bases, the J end lost 0 bases, and 5 bases lay between the germline ends. CDR1 and CDR2 (germline): SGHRS, YFSETQ.

This clonotype has a count of ten or more. The chain carries TRBV7-2 and TRBJ1-6; weak D call: TRBD1 (5 bases). Per germline, CDR1 SGHTA and CDR2 FQGNSA. The CDR3 consists of 20 residues. Trimming took off 2 bases at V and 1 base at J, with 21 bases between the two ends. The CDR3 loop reads CASSLKGPPGSISYNSPLHF. The CDR3 nucleotides read TGTGCCAGCAGCTTAAAGGGACCCCCAGGGAGTATATCCTATAATTCACCCCTCCACTTT.

This clonotype was picked up many times. The chain's CDR3 is CASSYAWGSEAFF. The DNA for the CDR3 is TGTGCCAGCAGTTATGCATGGGGGTCTGAAGCTTTCTTT. The gene calls are TRBV6-5 and TRBJ1-1, with a weak D call TRBD1 (5 bases). V lost 3 bases to trimming and J lost 6 bases, with 11 bases between them. There are 13 residues in the CDR3. Germline V lookup: CDR1 MNHEY, CDR2 SVGAGI.

J is TRBJ1-5 and V is TRBV2; TRBD1 agrees at 9 bases. The CDR3 has 14 amino acids. The germline V gene has CDR1 SNHLY and CDR2 FYNNEI. V trimming: 5 bases; J trimming: 6 bases; junction bases outside the gene matches: 5. CDR3 sequence reads: CASSQDRGAQPQHF. CDR3 in DNA: TGTGCCAGCAGTCAGGACAGGGGAGCTCAGCCCCAGCATTTT.

Comments on this clonotype: A much more abundant neighbour one base away suggests this may be a read error. The J gene is TRBJ2-7, the V gene TRBV20-1, with 7 bases fitting TRBD1. The CDR3 is 14 amino acids. J was trimmed by 5 bases and V by 2 bases; bases with no gene match: 9. Looked up from germline, CDR1 is DFQATT and CDR2 is SNEGSKA (reference sequence). CDR3 nucleotides: TGCAGTGCTAGATGGCCTAGGGGGCGGGACGAGCAGTACTTC. It specifies CSARWPRGRDEQYF.

This clonotype was seen repeatedly, ten times or more. The chain is built from TRBV28 and TRBJ1-2; 8 bases are shared with TRBD1. CDR3 length: 14 amino acids. The V and J ends lost 6 bases and 7 bases, in that order; junction bases with no gene match: 10. Germline V gene sequence: CDR1 MDHEN, CDR2 SYDVKM. CDR3 nucleotide sequence: TGTGCCAGCAGCCCAGTGGCAGGGGGCGGTGGCTACACCTTC. This encodes CASSPVAGGGGYTF.

V usage is TRBV28 and J usage is TRBJ1-4, with 8 bases that match TRBD1. V shed 4 bases and J 0 bases; nucleotides not matched to a gene: 7. The germline CDR1 and CDR2 sequences are MDHEN and SYDVKM. This CDR3 has 17 residues. The DNA of the CDR3 is TGTGCCAGCAGTTCGGACAGGGACCCTTCAACTAATGAAAAACTGTTTTTT. This encodes CASSSDRDPSTNEKLFF.

The table lists this clonotype with a few counts. V and J are TRBV6-5 and TRBJ2-7; 7 positions agree with TRBD2. Germline V CDR1 and CDR2: MNHEY, SVGAGI. This CDR3 region has 14 residues. J was trimmed by 2 bases and V by 6 bases; bases with no gene match: 7. The CDR3 is CASRRDYRTYEQYF. DNA of the CDR3: TGTGCCAGCAGACGGGACTACCGAACCTACGAGCAGTACTTC.

This clonotype was found many times. The CDR3 loop reads CASSSRLDRGQEAFF. The CDR3 region has the DNA TGTGCCAGCAGTTCCAGACTCGACAGGGGACAGGAAGCTTTCTTT. J is TRBJ1-1 and V is TRBV6-5, with TRBD1 identical over 8 bases. In germline, CDR1 is MNHEY, CDR2 SVGAGI. CDR3 size: 15 residues. J lost 8 bases, V lost 4 bases, and 12 bases had no gene match.

This clonotype was detected many times. This chain uses TRBV5-6 with TRBJ1-1; the match to TRBD1 covers 7 bases. Germline CDR1 and CDR2: SGHDT and YYEEEE. The CDR3 is 13 residues long. With 1 base clipped from V and 10 bases from J, the junction kept 7 bases outside the gene matches. The CDR3 spells CASSLSQGVRAFF. In nucleotides, the CDR3 is TGTGCCAGCAGCTTGTCGCAGGGGGTAAGAGCTTTCTTT.

This clonotype was counted at least ten times. The chain combines TRBV5-1 with TRBJ2-2, with D hard to call. Looked up from germline, CDR1 is SGHRS and CDR2 is YFSETQ. CDR3 length: 14 amino acids. Trimming removed 0 bases at V and 2 bases at J, with 5 bases between. The DNA for the CDR3 is TGCGCCAGCAGCTTGGCAGGAAACACCGGGGAGCTGTTTTTT. Encoded protein: CASSLAGNTGELFF.

The rearrangement links TRBV7-2 to TRBJ2-2; TRBD2 matches 10 bases. The CDR3 contains 15 residues. The V segment lost 5 bases and the J segment 5 bases; nucleotides outside the gene matches: 5. CDR1 and CDR2 from the germline V gene are SGHTA and FQGNSA. The CDR3 sequence: CASSISGGATGELFF. DNA for the CDR3: TGTGCCAGCAGCATCAGCGGGGGGGCGACCGGGGAGCTGTTTTTT.

Points on this clonotype: Germline and junction disagree at one end, which may indicate a read error. This sequence joins TRBV20-1 and TRBJ2-5; D might be TRBD1 (5 bases). The CDR3 has 12 amino acids. Germline loops: CDR1 DFQATT, CDR2 SNEGSKA (reference sequence). DNA for the CDR3: TGCAGTGCTAGACAGGGAATAGAGGCCCAGTACTTC. It codes for CSARQGIEAQYF.